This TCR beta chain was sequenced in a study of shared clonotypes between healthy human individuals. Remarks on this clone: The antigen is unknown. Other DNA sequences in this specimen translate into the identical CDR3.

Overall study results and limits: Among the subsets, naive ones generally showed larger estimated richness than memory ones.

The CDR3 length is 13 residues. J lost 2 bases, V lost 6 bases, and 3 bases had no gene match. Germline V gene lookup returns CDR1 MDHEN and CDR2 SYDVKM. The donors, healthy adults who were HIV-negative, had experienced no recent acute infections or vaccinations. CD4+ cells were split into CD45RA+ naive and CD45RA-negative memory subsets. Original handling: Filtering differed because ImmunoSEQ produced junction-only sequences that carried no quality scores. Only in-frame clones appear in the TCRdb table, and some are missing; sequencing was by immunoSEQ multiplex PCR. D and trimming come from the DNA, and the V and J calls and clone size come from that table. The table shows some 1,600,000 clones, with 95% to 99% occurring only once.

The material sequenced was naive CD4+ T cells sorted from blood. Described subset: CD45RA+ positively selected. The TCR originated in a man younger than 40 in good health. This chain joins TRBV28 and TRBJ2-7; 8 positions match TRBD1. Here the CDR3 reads CASSLQGAYEQYF. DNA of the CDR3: TGTGCCAGCAGCTTACAGGGGGCCTACGAGCAGTACTTC. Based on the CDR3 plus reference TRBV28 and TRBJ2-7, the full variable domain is DVKVTQSSRYLVKRTGEKVFLECVQDMDHENMFWYRQDPGLGLRLIYFSYDVKMKEKGDIPEGYSVSREKKERFSLILESASTNQTSMYLCASSLQGAYEQYFGPGTRLTVT.